What follows describes a single T cell receptor (beta chain). Trimming removed 1 base at V and 0 bases at J, with 11 bases between. CDR1 is SGHDT, CDR2 YYEEEE, per germline. The CDR3 extends over 16 amino acids. This specimen belongs to a study of blood T cell repertoires in COVID-19. Clones were read by immunoSEQ multiplex PCR, and TCRdb kept only the in-frame ones, dropping some. This sample yields under 200,000 clones, of which approximately 80% are seen a single time; about 1.5% belongs to the top ten. The specimen sequenced was peripheral blood. The chain combines TRBV5-6 with TRBJ1-5, with D perhaps matching TRBD1 (6 bases). This sequence was found in a human donor in a cohort sampled during active COVID-19. The CDR3 spells CASSLRQVDSNQPQHF. The CDR3 nucleotides are TGTGCCAGCAGCTTGCGACAGGTCGATAGCAATCAGCCCCAGCATTTT. The complete variable domain, with remaining parts taken from reference TRBV5-6 and TRBJ1-5, reads DAGVTQSPTHLIKTRGQQVTLRCSPKSGHDTVSWYQQALGQGPQFIFQYYEEEERQRGNFPDRFSGHQFPNYSSELNVNALLLGDSALYLCASSLRQVDSNQPQHFGDGTRLSIL.